The following is a T cell receptor beta chain sequence with its context. The data were obtained in a study of identical twins. TCRdb fed the 5' RACE reads into MiXCR, producing one record per CDR3 protein. The sample records 470,000 or so distinct CDR3 sequences, approximately 24% being singletons. CDR1 and CDR2 from the germline V gene are SGHTA and FQGNSA. V was shortened by 5 bases and J by 9 bases, with 11 bases between the two germline ends. This CDR3 is 12 amino acids long. The same sample was also studied in work on T cells expressing NK-cell markers. Per that paper: For several experiments, T cell sorting was restricted to the alpha-beta TCR population by means of an anti-gamma-delta TCR antibody.

The sequenced material came from CD4+ T cells sorted from blood. The chain carries TRBV7-2 and TRBJ2-1, with no clear D. The sequence derives from a woman aged 18-35 years in good health. This CDR3 reads CASSRSGVEQFF. Here the CDR3 DNA reads TGTGCCAGCAGCCGTTCGGGCGTTGAGCAGTTCTTC.